The 10 T cell receptor beta chains in this list originate from one sample, sequenced in a study. One entry per CDR3 protein, called by TCRdb with MiXCR from the 5' RACE reads. The sample holds tens of thousands of distinct CDR3 sequences, under 40% seen once. Sequenced sample: tumor-infiltrating naive CD4+ T cells sorted from the breast tumor. Subset meaning: naive CD4+ T cells, CD4+CD45RA+CD25-. These receptors were collected from a female donor with breast cancer.

This clonotype has at least ten counts. The chain has TRBV7-3 and TRBJ2-3; D is unresolved. Germline V gene sequence: CDR1 SGHTA, CDR2 FQGTGA. The CDR3 has 12 residues. Between the trimmed V and J ends, which lost 2 bases and 6 bases, there was a span of 6 bases. The CDR3 DNA is TGTGCCAGCAGCTTAGGCCGGGATACGCAGTATTTT. Translating it yields CASSLGRDTQYF. Using reference TRBV7-3 and TRBJ2-3 for the parts outside the CDR3, the full variable domain is GAGVSQTPSNKVTEKGKYVELRCDPISGHTALYWYRQSLGQGPEFLIYFQGTGAADDSGLPNDRFFAVRPEGSVSTLKIQRTERGDSAVYLCASSLGRDTQYFGPGTRLTVL.

This clonotype was seen more than once but under ten times. V and J are TRBV20-1 and TRBJ1-5, with TRBD1 identical over 7 bases. J gave up 7 bases and V 5 bases, and 8 bases lay outside the gene matches. Germline loops: CDR1 DFQATT, CDR2 SNEGSKA (reference sequence). This CDR3 spans 13 amino acids. In nucleotides, the CDR3 is TGCAGTGCTCCCGACAGGGTCGGACAGCCCCAGCATTTT. It translates to CSAPDRVGQPQHF.

This rearrangement joins TRBV20-1 to TRBJ2-5, with TRBD2 identical over 7 bases. The germline V gene encodes CDR1 DFQATT and CDR2 SNEGSKA (reference sequence). The J segment lost 4 bases and the V segment lost 0 bases, leaving 11 bases of the junction unmatched. The CDR3 runs to 16 residues. Written as DNA, the CDR3 is TGCAGTGCTAGAGATCCCACCGGCGGGAGAGGAGAGACCCAGTACTTC. It specifies CSARDPTGGRGETQYF.

A word on this clonotype: This could be a read error, since a much larger clone is one nucleotide away. The chain links TRBV20-1 to TRBJ2-1; D may be TRBD2 (6 bases). Germline CDR1 DFQATT, CDR2 SNEGSKA (reference sequence). With 5 bases removed from V and 9 bases from J, the gap between germline ends came to 14 bases. The CDR3 is 12 residues long. CDR3 coding DNA: TGCAGTGCTGGACGCCCGGGAGCTGAGCAGTTCTTC. Amino acid sequence: CSAGRPGAEQFF.

In this sample, this clonotype is medium-sized. V usage is TRBV5-1 and J usage is TRBJ2-2; D not certain. CDR1 and CDR2 (germline): SGHRS, YFSETQ. Trimming pared 5 bases from V and 2 bases from J, leaving 10 bases between. This CDR3 contains 14 residues. CDR3 nucleotides: TGCGCCAGCAGATACGACGGTAACACCGGGGAGCTGTTTTTT. This translates into CASRYDGNTGELFF.

Ten or more counts support this clonotype. The chain has TRBV9 and TRBJ2-3, with 11 bases identical to TRBD2. From germline, CDR1 is SGDLS and CDR2 YYNGEE. V was pared by 4 bases and J by 6 bases, with 10 bases of the junction left unmatched. CDR3 length: 16 residues. The CDR3 reads CASSPGGGLAGDTQYF. The DNA of the CDR3 is TGTGCCAGCAGCCCCGGGGGAGGACTAGCGGGCGATACGCAGTATTTT.

By proportion, this clonotype is medium-sized. CDR3 nucleotide sequence: TGTGCCAGCAGCTTTGAGTGGAATGAGCAGTTCTTC. This codes for CASSFEWNEQFF. The chain has TRBV7-9 and TRBJ2-1; the D is unclear. The CDR3 runs to 12 residues. Trimming cost V 3 bases and J 7 bases, with 7 bases left between them. Per germline, CDR1 SEHNR and CDR2 FQNEAQ (reference sequence).

This clonotype was counted many times. The chain couples TRBV19 to TRBJ2-2, with TRBD1 matching 9 bases. This CDR3 is 14 amino acids long. V lost 9 bases and J lost 5; bases outside the gene matches: 7. The V gene's germline CDR1 is LNHDA and CDR2 SQIVND (reference sequence). DNA of the CDR3: TGTGCCAGCATGGGGACAGGGAGAACCGGGGAGCTGTTTTTT. Translating gives CASMGTGRTGELFF. Drawing the rest from reference TRBV19 and TRBJ2-2, the complete variable domain is DGGITQSPKYLFRKEGQNVTLSCEQNLNHDAMYWYRQDPGQGLRLIYYSQIVNDFQKGDIAEGYSVSREKKESFPLTVTSAQKNPTAFYLCASMGTGRTGELFFGEGSRLTVL.

To note about this clonotype: Just one base apart from a much larger clone, this may be a read error. The chain links TRBV19 to TRBJ1-1, with no clear D. This CDR3 comprises 12 residues. V was pared by 5 bases and J by 5 bases, with 9 bases between. The V gene's germline CDR1 is LNHDA and CDR2 SQIVND (reference sequence). The DNA for the CDR3 is TGTGCCAGTAGTTGGCGACGGACTGAAGCTTTCTTT. Its translation is CASSWRRTEAFF. Looking up the rest from reference TRBV19 and TRBJ1-1 gives the full variable domain: DGGITQSPKYLFRKEGQNVTLSCEQNLNHDAMYWYRQDPGQGLRLIYYSQIVNDFQKGDIAEGYSVSREKKESFPLTVTSAQKNPTAFYLCASSWRRTEAFFGQGTRLTVV.

By proportion, this clonotype is medium-sized. The chain recombines TRBV6-1 with TRBJ1-1, with D unclear. The V and J ends lost 6 bases and 8 bases respectively, with 16 bases between them. In germline, CDR1 is MNHNS, CDR2 SASEGT. This CDR3 spans 13 amino acids. The CDR3 region has the DNA TGTGCCAGCAGCCCACGGCTCTTCGGGGAAGCTTTCTTT. It specifies CASSPRLFGEAFF.